The 25 T cell receptor beta chains listed next were all sequenced from one sample in a study of molecular identifiers for immune sequencing clone quantification. TCRdb independently ran MiXCR on the PCR reads; one entry per CDR3 protein. This table holds around 460,000 distinct CDR3 sequences, about 26% found once. The sample was naive CD8+ T cells from blood, with Jurkat cell RNA spiked in. The subset is: FACS-sorted CD8+CD4-CCR7+CD45RA+ naive T cells. Every receptor here comes from a human donor in good health. Some libraries in this study had Jurkat cell RNA spiked in.

This clonotype was seen only a few times. This chain joins TRBV7-6 and TRBJ2-7, with 11 bases aligning to TRBD2. The trim removed 2 bases at V and 5 bases at J, leaving 5 bases unmatched. This CDR3 comprises 15 residues. Germline V lookup: CDR1 SGHVS, CDR2 FNYEAQ. This CDR3 is CASSLTSGSGNEQYF. In DNA form, the CDR3 reads TGTGCCAGCAGCTTAACTAGCGGGAGTGGCAACGAGCAGTACTTC.

In its sample, this clonotype was seen many times. The rearrangement links TRBV28 to TRBJ2-2; 7 bases align to TRBD2. Germline CDR1 reads MDHEN; CDR2 reads SYDVKM. The CDR3 is 14 residues long. J lost 0 bases, V lost 10 bases, and 5 bases had no gene match. The CDR3 DNA is TGTGCCACTACGGGACTATCGAACACCGGGGAGCTGTTTTTT. This codes for CATTGLSNTGELFF.

This clonotype was recorded a few times. CDR3 residues: CASSQEGGSAYNSPLHF. The CDR3 DNA follows: TGTGCCAGCAGCCAAGAAGGGGGGTCGGCCTATAATTCACCCCTCCACTTT. This chain connects TRBV14 to TRBJ1-6; possible D gene TRBD1, 6 bases. The V gene lost 0 bases and the J gene lost 2 bases, with 11 bases spanning the gap. This CDR3 has 17 residues. Per the germline V gene, CDR1 is SGHDN and CDR2 is FVKESK.

On this clonotype: The missing conserved phenylalanine or tryptophan at the end of this CDR3 makes a read error likely. The chain has TRBV20-1 and TRBJ2-7; possibly TRBD1 for D (6 bases). Looked up from germline, CDR1 is DFQATT and CDR2 is SNEGSKA (reference sequence). The CDR3 is made up of 15 amino acids. The germline V and J ends were trimmed by 5 bases and 2 bases, with 19 bases remaining between them. The DNA for the CDR3 is TGCAGTGCTGGAGTGGACAGCAGGATCCCCTACGAGCAGTACTCC. This encodes CSAGVDSRIPYEQYS.

This CDR3 is CSAREYSTSYNEQFF. The CDR3 DNA is TGCAGTGCTAGAGAGTACTCGACATCTTACAATGAGCAGTTCTTC. This chain links TRBV20-1 with TRBJ2-1; D unresolved. This CDR3 contains 15 residues. V was trimmed by 0 bases and J by 4 bases, leaving 13 bases between them. Germline CDR1 DFQATT, CDR2 SNEGSKA (reference sequence).

This clonotype appeared a few times. The J gene is TRBJ2-7, the V gene TRBV14, with D unclear. V was pared by 0 bases and J by 2 bases, with 8 bases between. Germline assignment: CDR1 SGHDN and CDR2 FVKESK. This CDR3 has 14 amino acids. The CDR3 sequence is CASSQDAQTYEQYF. The CDR3, as DNA: TGTGCCAGCAGCCAAGATGCGCAAACCTACGAGCAGTACTTC. The full variable domain, rest sourced from reference TRBV14 and TRBJ2-7, is EAGVTQFPSHSVIEKGQTVTLRCDPISGHDNLYWYRRVMGKEIKFLLHFVKESKQDESGMPNNRFLAERTGGTYSTLKVQPAELEDSGVYFCASSQDAQTYEQYFGPGTRLTVT.

The J gene is TRBJ2-7, the V gene TRBV6-5, with TRBD2 matching 7 bases. Trimming removed 5 bases from V and 5 bases from J; junction bases left unmatched: 12. The germline CDR1 and CDR2 sequences are MNHEY and SVGAGI. The length of the CDR3 is 15 residues. CDR3 nucleotides: TGTGCCAGCAGTCCCTCCTGGGGACTAACCCACGAGCAGTACTTC. It encodes CASSPSWGLTHEQYF.

The gene calls are TRBV7-9 and TRBJ2-7; TRBD2 might be the D (6 bases). Trimming stripped 8 bases from V and 9 bases from J, with 23 bases between. Germline CDR1 reads SEHNR; CDR2 reads FQNEAQ (reference sequence). The CDR3 loop spans 14 amino acids. The CDR3 is CASRGAPSGPAQYF. For the CDR3, the DNA is TGTGCCAGCCGCGGGGCCCCTTCTGGCCCCGCGCAGTACTTC.

Turning to this clonotype: One end of the junction does not line up with germline, which may come from a read error. The CDR3 coding sequence is TGTGCTAGCAGCTTGCCGACGCTCGGGATAGGCTACGAGCGGTACTTC. Translated, it gives CASSLPTLGIGYERYF. The rearrangement links TRBV5-6 to TRBJ2-7; the D gene is possibly TRBD2 (5 bases). The CDR3 is 16 residues long. Germline V gene data show CDR1 as SGHDT and CDR2 as YYEEEE.

In its sample, this clonotype was seen a few times. The chain uses TRBV2 and TRBJ2-7, with TRBD2 as a possible D gene (6 bases). Per the germline V gene, CDR1 is SNHLY and CDR2 is FYNNEI. The CDR3 contains 16 residues. The V gene lost 2 bases and the J gene lost 0 bases, with 14 bases spanning the gap. The DNA of the CDR3 is TGTGCCAGCAGTGAAACCTCCGGGACTTCCTCCTACGAGCAGTACTTC. It specifies CASSETSGTSSYEQYF.

This clonotype was detected only a few times. The DNA of the CDR3 is TGCGCCAGCAGCCAAGATGGTAGCGGGAGGGCGAGCACCGGGGAGCTGTTTTTT. Translation: CASSQDGSGRASTGELFF. The V call is TRBV4-3, the J call TRBJ2-2; 11 bases align to TRBD2. Trimming removed 0 bases from V and 4 bases from J; junction bases left unmatched: 7. The germline V gene encodes CDR1 LGHNA and CDR2 YSLEER. The CDR3 covers 18 residues.

This clonotype was seen many times. V is TRBV29-1 and J is TRBJ2-3; D ambiguous. V was pared by 7 bases and J by 2 bases, with 4 bases between. The CDR3 covers 10 residues. Germline V CDR1 and CDR2: SQVTM, ANQGSEA. CDR3 sequence reads: CSAVTDTQYF. CDR3 DNA sequence: TGCAGCGCTGTCACAGATACGCAGTATTTT.

This chain connects TRBV12-3 or TRBV12-4 to TRBJ2-2; D is unresolved. This CDR3 contains 16 residues. V gave up 2 bases and J gave up 1 base, with 11 bases separating them. Here the CDR3 reads CASSLSVVRNTGELFF. In DNA form, the CDR3 reads TGTGCCAGCAGTTTATCGGTGGTACGGAACACCGGGGAGCTGTTTTTT.

Remarks on this clonotype: Given the absence of the conserved phenylalanine or tryptophan at the CDR3 end, a read error is likely. The limits of the CDR3 on the DNA are not certain, so only TCRdb's listed CDR3 is given. V and J are TRBV5-6 and TRBJ1-1. CDR1 and CDR2 (germline): SGHDT, YYEEEE. The CDR3 region is 14 residues in length, termini included. The CDR3 sequence is CASSLRGGKSEALL.

This clonotype was counted ten times or more. The chain combines TRBV7-2 with TRBJ1-4, with D unresolved. Germline V lookup: CDR1 SGHTA, CDR2 FQGNSA. CDR3 size: 18 residues. V was clipped by 0 bases and J by 0 bases, with 14 bases between them. CDR3 nucleotides: TGTGCCAGCAGCTTAGCGTATGATCGTGATGCAACTAATGAAAAACTGTTTTTT. This encodes CASSLAYDRDATNEKLFF.

In this sample, this clonotype turned up once. This likely comes from a read error, as the CDR3 has no conserved phenylalanine or tryptophan at its end. The chain couples TRBV7-2 to TRBJ1-1, with D perhaps TRBD1 (5 bases). Germline loops: CDR1 SGHTA, CDR2 FQGNSA. Trimming pared 6 bases from V and 4 bases from J, leaving 15 bases between. This CDR3 is 14 amino acids long. The CDR3 spells CASRVIVRGTEAFS. CDR3 coding DNA: TGTGCCAGCAGAGTTATTGTTAGGGGCACTGAAGCTTTCTCT.

This clonotype was detected a few times. The chain uses TRBV6-5 and TRBJ2-1; 11 positions agree with TRBD2. Looked up from germline, CDR1 is MNHEY and CDR2 is SVGAGI. The CDR3 consists of 13 residues. J gave up 5 bases and V 10 bases, and 4 bases lay outside the gene matches. The CDR3 here is CATRLAGNNEQFF. The DNA for the CDR3 is TGTGCCACCCGACTAGCGGGAAACAATGAGCAGTTCTTC.

The chain uses TRBV4-3 and TRBJ2-1; 9 nucleotides align to TRBD2. Losses at the gene ends were 0 bases for V and 3 bases for J; bases not matched to a gene: 3. CDR1 LGHNA and CDR2 YSLEER come from the germline V gene. The CDR3 loop spans 16 amino acids. CDR3 sequence (DNA): TGCGCCAGCAGCCAAGATGGTAGCGGGAGCTACAATGAGCAGTTCTTC. It is translated as CASSQDGSGSYNEQFF.

Details on this clonotype: The germline gene is not matched at one end of the junction; a read error may be the cause. The J gene is TRBJ2-3, the V gene TRBV11-2, with unresolved D. CDR1 SGHAT and CDR2 FQNNGV come from the germline V gene. This CDR3 is 13 amino acids long. The CDR3 is CAGRYSRPDTQYF. The DNA for the CDR3 is TGTGCCGGCAGATACTCGCGCCCAGATACGCAGTATTTT.

The table lists this clonotype with many counts. The J gene is TRBJ2-3, the V gene TRBV12-3 or TRBV12-4; the match to TRBD2 covers 10 bases. CDR3 length: 16 amino acids. Trimming took 4 bases from V and 0 from J; bases not matched to a gene: 4. DNA for the CDR3: TGTGCCAGCAGTTACCTAGCGGGGGAAAGCACAGATACGCAGTATTTT. Encoded protein: CASSYLAGESTDTQYF.

A word on this clonotype: A single base separates this from a much larger clone, so it may be a read error. The chain employs TRBV7-6 and TRBJ2-3, with D tentatively TRBD2 (6 bases). CDR3 length equals 17 residues. Germline V gives CDR1 SGHVS, CDR2 FNYEAQ. Trimming cost V 4 bases and J 2 bases, with 19 bases left between them. The CDR3 region is CASSSPVGGRTTDTQYF. The CDR3 DNA reads as TGTGCCAGCAGCTCCCCAGTGGGGGGACGAACCACAGATACGCAGTATTTT.

This clonotype was counted a single time. A much larger clone differs from this one at a single base, so this may be a read error. The chain recombines TRBV14 with TRBJ2-5, with D uncertain. The CDR3 contains 16 residues. Per the germline V gene, CDR1 is SGHDN and CDR2 is FVKESK. V was pared by 5 bases and J by 0 bases, with 16 bases between. This chain's CDR3 is CASSIRYSYYQETQYF. CDR3 bases: TGTGCCAGCAGCATCCGGTACAGTTACTACCAAGAGACCCAGTACTTC.

The sample holds many counts of this clonotype. The V call is TRBV6-6, the J call TRBJ2-3, with a tentative D call TRBD2 (7 bases). Per germline, CDR1 MNHNY and CDR2 SVGAGI (reference sequence). The CDR3 loop spans 12 amino acids. V gave up 5 bases and J gave up 6 bases, with 9 bases separating them. The CDR3 is CASSGGADTQYF. CDR3 nucleotide sequence: TGTGCCAGCAGTGGGGGGGCGGATACGCAGTATTTT.

This clonotype was detected ten times or more. The chain has TRBV5-1 and TRBJ2-3; D perhaps matches TRBD1 (6 bases). Germline V gene lookup returns CDR1 SGHRS and CDR2 YFSETQ. This CDR3 is 16 amino acids long. Trimming took off 4 bases at V and 0 bases at J, with 15 bases between the two ends. In nucleotides, the CDR3 is TGCGCCAGCAGCCCCCAGGACAGAACTAGCACAGATACGCAGTATTTT. It specifies CASSPQDRTSTDTQYF.

This clonotype was seen repeatedly, ten times or more. The chain joins TRBV7-2 to TRBJ2-1; either TRBD1 or TRBD2 may fit D (5 bases each). This CDR3 is 14 amino acids long. Germline values: CDR1 SGHTA, CDR2 FQGNSA. With 4 bases removed from V and 4 bases from J, the gap between germline ends came to 11 bases. In DNA form, the CDR3 reads TGTGCCAGCAGCTCCCCGGGGCAGTACAATGAGCAGTTCTTC. Its protein is CASSSPGQYNEQFF.